This paragraph reports one T cell receptor beta chain. The target antigen is unknown. Using immunoSEQ multiplex PCR, the repertoire was profiled, and TCRdb retains in-frame clones only, with some absent. This sample has 1.5 million to 2.5 million clones, with roughly 95% found just once. The germline CDR1 and CDR2 sequences are MGHRA and YSYEKL. The CDR3 length is 17 residues. V was pared by 0 bases and J by 3 bases, with 7 bases of the junction left unmatched. The sample is drawn from a study of shared clonotypes between healthy human individuals. For the study at large: Each donor's CD8 memory used one plate, CD8 naive two, each CD4 subset three. Findings and limits, study-wide: Estimated richness was generally greater in naive than memory subsets. Sequencing of the sorted subsets was shown by rarefaction to be incomplete despite large depth.

CD45RO-negative, CCR7-positively selected cells formed the naive CD8 fraction, excluding terminally differentiated effector memory CD45RA+ cells. Every donor was a Caucasian adult from Nashville, Tennessee. Sample: naive CD8+ T cells sorted from blood. The V gene is TRBV4-1, the J gene TRBJ1-4; 7 bases line up with TRBD1. This receptor was obtained from a man between 18 and 29 years old in good health. This chain's CDR3 is CASSQEGGGGANEKLFF. The DNA for the CDR3 is TGCGCCAGCAGCCAAGAGGGGGGAGGGGGCGCTAATGAAAAACTGTTTTTT.